This TCR beta chain appears in the sequencing data of a study of T cell responses to AZD1222 COVID-19 vaccine. Study-wide results and caveats: Repertoires were sampled only after the peak T cell response. Seropositivity was recorded at baseline in only a handful of AZD1222 recipients. Per reports, nearly half of all spike-specific TCRs target regions that are unmutated in variants. Clonal diversity was possibly underestimated; the donors were predominantly white British and more often female.

This table comes from immunoSEQ multiplex PCR, and its TCRdb copy is limited to in-frame clones, with some not included. The sample consists of roughly 72,000 clones, around 88% of them appearing once. The CDR3 loop spans 12 amino acids. Germline V gene sequence: CDR1 SGHVS, CDR2 FQNEAQ. Trimming left V 5 bases short and J 3 bases short, with 8 bases between. This clone was counted once. Its antigen is as yet unknown. The material sequenced was peripheral blood, taken 28 days after the second dose of the MenACWY control vaccine. This clonotype originated in an adult who received the MenACWY meningococcal vaccine as a control. The V call is TRBV7-8, the J call TRBJ2-7, with a tentative D call TRBD1 (6 bases). The CDR3 loop reads CASSPTGYEQYF. The DNA for the CDR3 is TGTGCCAGCAGCCCGACAGGCTACGAGCAGTACTTC.